A single sample gave rise to the 11 T cell receptor beta chains below, sequenced in a study of shared clonotypes between healthy human individuals. The method was immunoSEQ multiplex PCR; TCRdb's version includes in-frame clones alone and lacks a portion of them. The profile covers more than 850,000 clones, with more than 75% appearing a single time and 0.5% to 0.6% taken by the ten largest. The sample consisted of memory CD4+ T cells from PBMCs. The subset is: CD45RA-negative fraction. The receptors stem from a man younger than 35 in good health. Some clones in this sample may be carry-over from other donors' samples.

The V and J genes are TRBV4-2 and TRBJ2-1, with 11 bases lining up with TRBD2. CDR1 and CDR2 from the germline V gene are LGHNA and YNFKEQ. The CDR3 totals 17 residues. The trim removed 4 bases at V and 3 bases at J, leaving 8 bases unmatched. DNA of the CDR3: TGTGCCAGCAGCCCCCGGGGGACTAGCGGAGTCTACAATGAGCAGTTCTTC. Its translation: CASSPRGTSGVYNEQFF.

In its sample, this clone was seen once. The CDR3 nucleotides read TGTGCCAGCAGCGTTGGAGGGGGCGTCCCTTTCTTT. This sequence encodes CASSVGGGVPFF. The chain joins TRBV9 to TRBJ1-1; TRBD1 matches at 7 bases. The CDR3 sequence is 12 residues long. The J segment lost 12 bases and the V segment lost 2 bases, leaving 7 bases of the junction unmatched. Germline V gene lookup returns CDR1 SGDLS and CDR2 YYNGEE. Based on the CDR3 plus reference TRBV9 and TRBJ1-1, the full variable domain is DSGVTQTPKHLITATGQRVTLRCSPRSGDLSVYWYQQSLDQGLQFLIQYYNGEERAKGNILERFSAQQFPDLHSELNLSSLELGDSALYFCASSVGGGVPFFGQGTRLTVV.

The V gene is TRBV11-3, the J gene TRBJ2-7; D might be TRBD2 (5 bases). Germline lookup yields CDR1 SGHNT and CDR2 YENEEA. V lost 1 base to trimming and J lost 2 bases, with 12 bases between them. This CDR3 region has 15 residues. The CDR3 bases are TGTGCCAGCAGCTTAGGCGGGTCTGATACCTACGAGCAGTACTTC. Protein sequence: CASSLGGSDTYEQYF. Complete variable domain (other parts from reference TRBV11-3 and TRBJ2-7): EAGVVQSPRYKIIEKKQPVAFWCNPISGHNTLYWYLQNLGQGPELLIRYENEEAVDDSQLPKDRFSAERLKGVDSTLKIQPAELGDSAVYLCASSLGGSDTYEQYFGPGTRLTVT.

The V gene is TRBV5-1, the J gene TRBJ2-7; D is unresolved. CDR1 SGHRS and CDR2 YFSETQ come from the germline V gene. Trimming removed 5 bases from V and 6 bases from J, with 15 bases in between. This CDR3 comprises 13 residues. The CDR3 is CASRLHSSAEQYF. Here the CDR3 DNA reads TGCGCCAGCAGACTCCATAGCAGCGCCGAGCAGTACTTC.

About this clone: Other DNA sequences in the sample encode the same CDR3. The chain uses TRBV28 and TRBJ1-2, with D possibly matching TRBD1 (6 bases). The CDR3 is made up of 13 amino acids. V shed 3 bases and J shed 4 bases, with 9 bases lying between them. CDR1 MDHEN and CDR2 SYDVKM come from the germline V gene. Written as DNA, the CDR3 is TGTGCCAGCAGTTTTGGGGGCAGCTATGGCTACACCTTC. Protein sequence: CASSFGGSYGYTF.

V gene TRBV5-1 combines with J gene TRBJ1-1; TRBD1 matches at 8 bases. Germline V gene lookup returns CDR1 SGHRS and CDR2 YFSETQ. V lost 0 bases and J lost 6; bases outside the gene matches: 7. The CDR3 spans 15 residues. The DNA for the CDR3 is TGCGCCAGCAGCTTGGGCGGGACAGGTAGCTCTGAAGCTTTCTTT. Protein product: CASSLGGTGSSEAFF.

This clone was counted between two and nine times. The chain is built from TRBV7-2 and TRBJ1-1; D gene unclear. The germline CDR1 and CDR2 sequences are SGHTA and FQGNSA. The CDR3 totals 13 residues. V lost 3 bases to trimming and J lost 5 bases, with 10 bases between them. The CDR3 bases are TGTGCCAGCAGCTTCAGACCTCGGACTGAAGCTTTCTTT. This codes for CASSFRPRTEAFF.

The chain employs TRBV4-1 and TRBJ1-4; maybe TRBD1 (6 bases). The length of the CDR3 is 15 residues. V gave up 4 bases and J gave up 4 bases, with 13 bases separating them. Germline assignment: CDR1 MGHRA and CDR2 YSYEKL. CDR3 region: CASSRGQSYNEKLFF. The CDR3, as DNA: TGCGCCAGCAGCCGAGGACAGAGCTATAATGAAAAACTGTTTTTT.

This clone was observed a single time. V and J are TRBV5-1 and TRBJ1-3; D is ambiguous. Germline CDR1 reads SGHRS; CDR2 reads YFSETQ. The V gene lost 4 bases and the J gene lost 0 bases, with 8 bases spanning the gap. The CDR3 totals 14 residues. DNA of the CDR3: TGCGCCAGCAGCCCGACGGTCTCTGGAAACACCATATATTTT. Translated: CASSPTVSGNTIYF.

DNA of the CDR3: TGTGCCAGCAGTTCATCGACAGAGAACACTGAAGCTTTCTTT. This sequence encodes CASSSSTENTEAFF. V and J are TRBV6-6 and TRBJ1-1; possibly TRBD1 for D (5 bases). The CDR3 sequence is 14 residues long. CDR1 MNHNY and CDR2 SVGAGI come from the germline V gene (reference sequence). V shed 4 bases and J shed 1 base, with 10 bases lying between them.

The rearrangement links TRBV5-4 to TRBJ1-5; no firm D call. Trimming took off 3 bases at V and 7 bases at J, with 8 bases between the two ends. The CDR3 contains 12 residues. Germline assignment: CDR1 SGHNT and CDR2 YYREEE (reference sequence). DNA of the CDR3: TGTGCCAGCAGCTCCCCAGACCAGCCCCAGCATTTT. As protein: CASSSPDQPQHF.